This T cell receptor (beta chain) was sequenced for a study of beta chain features in type 1 diabetes. General study findings and limits: Junctions at VDJ sites from type 1 diabetes patients had fewer insertions and more deletions. There was no resolution here of whether HLA type influences TCRB rearrangement. Within each of all four CD4+ subsets, Type 1 diabetes patients had TCRB CDR3s that were moderately but significantly shorter. PCR might favor shorter templates, but any such skew would affect patients and controls equally.

The V segment lost 6 bases and the J segment 6 bases; nucleotides outside the gene matches: 6. Germline V gives CDR1 KGHSH, CDR2 LQKENI. CDR3 length: 13 residues. Markers CD45RO/CCR7/CD25/CD127/CD95/CD27 served to sort CD4+ naive, central memory, regulatory and stem cell-like memory cells. Since all of the isolated RNA was reverse transcribed, expressed TCRB transcripts were what got sequenced. Produced via immunoSEQ multiplex PCR; TCRdb's table is partial and in-frame only. The profile shows under 300,000 clones, about a fifth of them singletons. Only one count was recorded for this clone. The antigen is undetermined.

The chain links TRBV18 to TRBJ1-2, with 8 bases fitting TRBD1. The receptor comes from a woman aged 35 to 49 with type 1 diabetes. The sequenced sample was naive CD4+ T cells from blood. The CDR3 sequence: CASSGTGVDGYTF. As DNA, the CDR3 is TGTGCCAGCTCCGGGACAGGCGTTGATGGCTACACCTTC.